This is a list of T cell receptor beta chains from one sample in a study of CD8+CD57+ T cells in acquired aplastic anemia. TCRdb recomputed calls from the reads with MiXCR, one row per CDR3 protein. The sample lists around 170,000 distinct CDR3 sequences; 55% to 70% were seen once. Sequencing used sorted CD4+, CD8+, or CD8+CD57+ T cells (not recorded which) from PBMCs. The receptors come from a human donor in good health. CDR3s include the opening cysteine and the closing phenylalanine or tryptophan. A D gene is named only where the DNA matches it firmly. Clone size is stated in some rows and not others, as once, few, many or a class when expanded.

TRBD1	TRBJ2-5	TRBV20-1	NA	CSASKQGALETQYF	TGCAGTGCTAGTAAACAGGGGGCCTTGGAGACCCAGTACTTC
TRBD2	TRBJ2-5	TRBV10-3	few	CAIRWTSGGQETQYF	TGTGCCATCAGGTGGACTAGCGGGGGGCAAGAGACCCAGTACTTC
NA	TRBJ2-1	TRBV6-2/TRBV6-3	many	CASSYSGGAEQFF	TGTGCCAGCAGTTATAGTGGAGGCGCTGAGCAGTTCTTC
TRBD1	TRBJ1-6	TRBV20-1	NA	CSASTGTGNSPLYF	TGCAGTGCTAGTACCGGGACAGGGAATTCACCCCTCTACTTT
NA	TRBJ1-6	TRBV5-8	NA	CASSQPLHF	TGTGCCAGTTCTCAACCCCTCCACTTT
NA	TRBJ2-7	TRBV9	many	CASSVAGEGYEQYF	TGTGCCAGCAGCGTAGCCGGAGAGGGATACGAGCAGTACTTC
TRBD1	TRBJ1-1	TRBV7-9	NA	CASRPGTGLFEAFF	TGTGCCAGCAGACCAGGGACAGGGTTATTTGAAGCTTTCTTT
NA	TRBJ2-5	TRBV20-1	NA	CSGEASVHNEQYF	TGCAGTGGGGAGGCCAGTGTGCACAATGAGCAGTACTTC
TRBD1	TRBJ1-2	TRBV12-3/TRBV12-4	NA	CASSPQGAFSYGYTF	TGTGCCAGCAGTCCCCAGGGGGCGTTCTCGTATGGCTACACCTTC
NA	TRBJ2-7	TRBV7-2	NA	CASSLSSQGSYEQYF	TGTGCCAGCAGCTTATCCTCTCAGGGCAGCTACGAGCAGTACTTC
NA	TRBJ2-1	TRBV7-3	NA	CASSPQGGGGYNEQFF	TGTGCCAGCAGCCCCCAGGGCGGGGGCGGGTACAATGAGCAGTTCTTC
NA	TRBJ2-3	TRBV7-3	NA	CASSELESTDTQYF	TGTGCCAGCAGCGAACTAGAAAGCACAGATACGCAGTATTTT
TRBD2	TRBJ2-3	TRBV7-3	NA	CASSYDSGGTDTQYF	TGTGCCAGCAGCTACGATAGCGGGGGGACAGATACGCAGTATTTT
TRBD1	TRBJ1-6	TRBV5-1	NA	CASSLTGTGYDSPLHF	TGCGCCAGCAGCTTGACCGGGACAGGGTATGATTCACCCCTCCACTTT
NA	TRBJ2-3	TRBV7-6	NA	CASSLGRPPKSTDTQYF	TGTGCCAGCAGCTTAGGGCGGCCACCCAAGAGCACAGATACGCAGTATTTT
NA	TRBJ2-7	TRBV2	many	CASGAKRADYEQYF	TGTGCCAGCGGTGCTAAGCGGGCCGACTACGAGCAGTACTTC
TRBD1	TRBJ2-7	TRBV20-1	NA	CSAKTGSNEQYF	TGCAGTGCTAAGACAGGGTCTAACGAGCAGTACTTC
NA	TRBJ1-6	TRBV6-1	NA	CASSAPQGGPSPLHF	TGTGCCAGCAGTGCCCCCCAAGGCGGACCTTCACCCCTCCACTTT
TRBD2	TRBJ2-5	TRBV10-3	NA	CAISPLAGGETQYF	TGTGCCATCAGTCCTCTAGCGGGAGGAGAGACCCAGTACTTC
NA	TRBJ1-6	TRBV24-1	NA	CATSDLSSGALYNSPLHF	TGTGCCACCAGTGATTTGTCTTCAGGGGCCCTATATAATTCACCCCTCCACTTT
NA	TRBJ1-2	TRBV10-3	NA	CAISEEQVQYGYTF	TGTGCCATCAGTGAGGAACAGGTCCAGTATGGCTACACCTTC
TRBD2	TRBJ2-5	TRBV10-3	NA	CASRTSGSSETQYF	TGTGCCAGTCGGACTAGCGGGAGTTCGGAGACCCAGTACTTC
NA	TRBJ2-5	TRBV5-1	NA	CASSQVTPYQETQYF	TGCGCCAGCAGCCAAGTTACGCCGTACCAAGAGACCCAGTACTTC
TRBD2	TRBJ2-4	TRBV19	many	CASSILAGTKNIQYF	TGTGCCAGTAGTATACTAGCGGGTACCAAAAACATTCAGTACTTC
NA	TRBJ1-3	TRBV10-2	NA	CASRTQGGGNTIYF	TGCGCCAGCAGAACACAGGGTGGGGGAAACACCATATATTTT
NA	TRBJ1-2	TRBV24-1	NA	CATSDPDYGYTF	TGTGCCACCAGTGACCCGGACTATGGCTACACCTTC
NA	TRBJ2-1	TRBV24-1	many	CATRDAFLGEQFF	TGTGCCACCAGGGACGCCTTCCTCGGTGAGCAGTTCTTC
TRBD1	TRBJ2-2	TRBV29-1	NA	CSTSGTGGGGELFF	TGCAGCACCTCCGGGACAGGGGGCGGCGGGGAGCTGTTTTTT
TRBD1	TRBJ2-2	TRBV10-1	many	CASRATSGTGYIKNTGELFF	TGCGCCAGCAGAGCTACCTCCGGGACAGGGTACATAAAGAACACCGGGGAGCTGTTTTTT
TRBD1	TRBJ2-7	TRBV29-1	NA	CSVQRTGDYEQYF	TGCAGCGTCCAGAGGACAGGGGACTACGAGCAGTACTTC
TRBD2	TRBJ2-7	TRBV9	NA	CASSTGTSSYEQYF	TGTGCCAGCAGCACCGGGACTAGCTCCTACGAGCAGTACTTC
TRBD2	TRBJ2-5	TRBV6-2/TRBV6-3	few	CASSYILAGGSETQYF	TGTGCCAGCAGTTACATTCTAGCGGGAGGGTCGGAGACCCAGTACTTC
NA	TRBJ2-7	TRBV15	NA	CATSRIDRIPYEQYF	TGTGCCACCAGCAGGATAGACAGGATCCCCTACGAGCAGTACTTC
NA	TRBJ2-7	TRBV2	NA	CASNPIKDRGAYEQYF	TGTGCCAGCAACCCAATTAAGGACCGCGGGGCCTACGAGCAGTACTTC
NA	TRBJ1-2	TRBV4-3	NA	CASSQTIRVDGYTF	TGCGCCAGCAGCCAAACGATCAGGGTGGATGGCTACACCTTC
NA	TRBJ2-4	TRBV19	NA	CASSINLWPKNIQYF	TGTGCCAGTAGTATAAATTTATGGCCCAAAAACATTCAGTACTTC
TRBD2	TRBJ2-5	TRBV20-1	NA	CSARGRARETQYF	TGCAGTGCTCGCGGGAGGGCCAGGGAGACCCAGTACTTC
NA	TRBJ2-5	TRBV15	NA	CATSFPGRGEETQYF	TGTGCCACCAGTTTTCCAGGACGGGGTGAAGAGACCCAGTACTTC
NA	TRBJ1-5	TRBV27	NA	CASSLFSNQPQHF	TGTGCCAGCAGTTTATTTTCGAATCAGCCCCAGCATTTT
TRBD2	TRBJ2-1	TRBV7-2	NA	CASSSSSGSPTEQFF	TGTGCCAGCAGTTCGTCTAGCGGGAGCCCCACTGAGCAGTTCTTC
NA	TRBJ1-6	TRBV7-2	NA	CASSLGGGRSPLHF	TGTGCCAGCAGCTTGGGCGGGGGCCGGTCACCCCTCCACTTT